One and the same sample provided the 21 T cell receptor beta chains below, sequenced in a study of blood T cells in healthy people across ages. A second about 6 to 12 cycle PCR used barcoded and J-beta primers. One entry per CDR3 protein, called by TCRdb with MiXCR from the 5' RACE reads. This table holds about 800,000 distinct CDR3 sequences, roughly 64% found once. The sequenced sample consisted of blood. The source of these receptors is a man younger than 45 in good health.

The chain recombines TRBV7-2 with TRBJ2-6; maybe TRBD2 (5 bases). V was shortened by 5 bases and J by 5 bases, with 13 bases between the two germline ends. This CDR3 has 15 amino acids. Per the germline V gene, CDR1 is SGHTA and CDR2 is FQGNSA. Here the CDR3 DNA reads TGTGCCAGCAGCCCGGGGAGTATTTGGGCCAACGTCCTGACTTTC. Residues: CASSPGSIWANVLTF. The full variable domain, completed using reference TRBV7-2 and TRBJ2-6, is GAGVSQSPSNKVTEKGKDVELRCDPISGHTALYWYRQSLGQGLEFLIYFQGNSAPDKSGLPSDRFSAERTGGSVSTLTIQRTQQEDSAVYLCASSPGSIWANVLTFGAGSRLTVL.

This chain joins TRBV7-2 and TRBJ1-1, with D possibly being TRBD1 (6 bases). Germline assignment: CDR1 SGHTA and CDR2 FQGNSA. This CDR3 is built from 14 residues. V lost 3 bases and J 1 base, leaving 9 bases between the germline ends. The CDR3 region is CASSFGTWNTEAFF. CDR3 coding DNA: TGTGCCAGCAGCTTCGGGACATGGAACACTGAAGCTTTCTTT.

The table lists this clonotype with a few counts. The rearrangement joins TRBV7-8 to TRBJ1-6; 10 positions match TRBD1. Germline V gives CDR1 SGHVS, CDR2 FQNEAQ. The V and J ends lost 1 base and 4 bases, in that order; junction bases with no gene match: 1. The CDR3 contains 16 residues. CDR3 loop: CASSLGGQGYNSPLHF. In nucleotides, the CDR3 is TGTGCCAGCAGCTTAGGGGGACAGGGGTATAATTCACCCCTCCACTTT.

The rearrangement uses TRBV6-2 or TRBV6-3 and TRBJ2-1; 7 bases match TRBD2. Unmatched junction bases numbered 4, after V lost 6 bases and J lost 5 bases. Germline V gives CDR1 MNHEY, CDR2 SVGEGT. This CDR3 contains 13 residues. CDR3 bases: TGTGCCAGCAGGCGGGAGAGTAACAATGAGCAGTTCTTC. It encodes CASRRESNNEQFF.

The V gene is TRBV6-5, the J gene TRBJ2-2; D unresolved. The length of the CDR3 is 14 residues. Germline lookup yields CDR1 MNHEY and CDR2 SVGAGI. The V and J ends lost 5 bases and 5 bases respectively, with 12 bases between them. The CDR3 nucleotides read TGTGCCAGCAGTAAGGCCCGCTATACCGGGGAGCTGTTTTTT. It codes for CASSKARYTGELFF.

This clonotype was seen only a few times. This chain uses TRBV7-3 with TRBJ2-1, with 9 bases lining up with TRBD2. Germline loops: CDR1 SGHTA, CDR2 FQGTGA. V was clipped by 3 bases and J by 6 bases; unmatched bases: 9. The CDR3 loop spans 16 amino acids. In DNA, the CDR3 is TGTGCCAGCAGCTTCTGGGCGGGGGGGCCTTTCAATGAGCAGTTCTTC. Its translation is CASSFWAGGPFNEQFF.

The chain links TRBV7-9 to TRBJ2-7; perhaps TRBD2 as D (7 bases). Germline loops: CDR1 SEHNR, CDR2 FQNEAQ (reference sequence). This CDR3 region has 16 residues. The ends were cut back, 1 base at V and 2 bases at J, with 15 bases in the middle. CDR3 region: CASSLGSGGRTYEQYF. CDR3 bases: TGTGCCAGCAGCTTAGGTTCGGGGGGCCGTACCTACGAGCAGTACTTC.

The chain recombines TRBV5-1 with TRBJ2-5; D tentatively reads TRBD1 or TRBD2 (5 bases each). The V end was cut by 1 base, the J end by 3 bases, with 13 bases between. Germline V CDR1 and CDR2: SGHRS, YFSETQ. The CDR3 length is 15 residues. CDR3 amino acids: CASSLTGTSEETQYF. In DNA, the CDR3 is TGCGCCAGCAGCTTGACCGGGACCTCCGAAGAGACCCAGTACTTC.

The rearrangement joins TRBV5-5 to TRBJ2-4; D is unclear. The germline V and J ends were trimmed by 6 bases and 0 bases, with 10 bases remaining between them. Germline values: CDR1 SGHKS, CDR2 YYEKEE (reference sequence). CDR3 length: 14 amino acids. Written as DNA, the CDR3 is TGTGCCAGCACCCACGACCTAGCCAAAAACATTCAGTACTTC. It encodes CASTHDLAKNIQYF.

CDR3 DNA: TGTGCCAGCAGTGAATTAGGGAGGGGTATTCAGTACTTC. The encoded protein is CASSELGRGIQYF. This chain connects TRBV6-6 to TRBJ2-4, with TRBD2 identical over 7 bases. CDR3 size: 13 residues. Germline V gene sequence: CDR1 MNHNY, CDR2 SVGAGI (reference sequence). With 5 bases clipped from V and 10 bases from J, the junction kept 8 bases outside the gene matches.

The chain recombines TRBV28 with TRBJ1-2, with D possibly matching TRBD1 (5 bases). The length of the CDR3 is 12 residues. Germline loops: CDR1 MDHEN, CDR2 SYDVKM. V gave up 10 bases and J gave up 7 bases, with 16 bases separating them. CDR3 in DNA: TGTGCCACCCTGGGGGATAGATTTGGCTACACCTTC. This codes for CATLGDRFGYTF.

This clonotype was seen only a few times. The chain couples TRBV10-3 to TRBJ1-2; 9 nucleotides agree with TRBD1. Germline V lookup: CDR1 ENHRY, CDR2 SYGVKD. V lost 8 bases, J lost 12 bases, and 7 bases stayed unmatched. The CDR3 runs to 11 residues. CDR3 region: CAIGDREYNTF. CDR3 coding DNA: TGTGCCATCGGGGACAGGGAATATAACACCTTC.

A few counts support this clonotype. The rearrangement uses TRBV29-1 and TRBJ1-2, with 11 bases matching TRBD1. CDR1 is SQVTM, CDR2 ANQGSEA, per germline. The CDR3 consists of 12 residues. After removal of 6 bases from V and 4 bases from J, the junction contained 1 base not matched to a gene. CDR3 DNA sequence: TGCAGCGTAGGACAGGGGGCCTATGGCTACACCTTC. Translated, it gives CSVGQGAYGYTF.

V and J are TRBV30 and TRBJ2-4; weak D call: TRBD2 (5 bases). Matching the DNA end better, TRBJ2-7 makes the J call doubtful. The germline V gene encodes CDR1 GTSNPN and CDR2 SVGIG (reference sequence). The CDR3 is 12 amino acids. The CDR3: CAWSPHGDEQYF. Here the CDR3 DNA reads TGTGCCTGGAGCCCCCACGGGGACGAGCAGTACTTC.

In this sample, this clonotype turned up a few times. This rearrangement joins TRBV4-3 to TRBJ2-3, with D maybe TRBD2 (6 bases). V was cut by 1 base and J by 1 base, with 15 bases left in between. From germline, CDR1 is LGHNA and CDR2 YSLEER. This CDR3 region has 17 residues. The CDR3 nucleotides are TGCGCCAGCAGCCAAGTTGAGGCGGGATCAGGCACAGATACGCAGTATTTT. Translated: CASSQVEAGSGTDTQYF.

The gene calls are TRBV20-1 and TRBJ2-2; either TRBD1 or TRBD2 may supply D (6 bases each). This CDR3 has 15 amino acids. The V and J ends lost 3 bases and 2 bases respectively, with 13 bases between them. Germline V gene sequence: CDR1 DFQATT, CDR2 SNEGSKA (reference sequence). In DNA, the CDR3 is TGCAGTGCTAGGGAGGGGGGCCTCAACACCGGGGAGCTGTTTTTT. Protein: CSAREGGLNTGELFF.

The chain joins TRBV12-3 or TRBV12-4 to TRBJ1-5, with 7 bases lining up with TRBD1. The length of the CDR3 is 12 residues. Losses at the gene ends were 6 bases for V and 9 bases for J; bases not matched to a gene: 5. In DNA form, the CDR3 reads TGTGCCAGCAGCGACAGGGATCGGCCCCAGCATTTT. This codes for CASSDRDRPQHF.

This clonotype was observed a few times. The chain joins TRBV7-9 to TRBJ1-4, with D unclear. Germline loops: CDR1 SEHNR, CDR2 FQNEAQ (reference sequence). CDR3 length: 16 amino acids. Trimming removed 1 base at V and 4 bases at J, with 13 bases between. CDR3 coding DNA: TGTGCCAGCAGCTTAGGAGAGGCAGACGATAATGAAAAACTGTTTTTT. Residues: CASSLGEADDNEKLFF.

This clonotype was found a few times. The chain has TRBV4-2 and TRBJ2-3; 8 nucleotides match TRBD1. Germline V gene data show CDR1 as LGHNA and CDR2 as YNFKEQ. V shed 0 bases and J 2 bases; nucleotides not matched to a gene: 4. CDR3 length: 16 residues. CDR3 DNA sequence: TGTGCCAGCAGCCAAGATGACAGGGGTTACACAGATACGCAGTATTTT. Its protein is CASSQDDRGYTDTQYF.

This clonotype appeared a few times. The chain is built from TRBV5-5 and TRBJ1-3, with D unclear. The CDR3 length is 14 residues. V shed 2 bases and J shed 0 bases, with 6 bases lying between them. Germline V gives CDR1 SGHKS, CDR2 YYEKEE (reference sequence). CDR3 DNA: TGTGCCAGCAGCTTAGGAAGCTCTGGAAACACCATATATTTT. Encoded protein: CASSLGSSGNTIYF. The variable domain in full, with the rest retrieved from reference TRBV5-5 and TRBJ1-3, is DAGVTQSPTHLIKTRGQQVTLRCSPISGHKSVSWYQQVLGQGPQFIFQYYEKEERGRGNFPDRFSARQFPNYSSELNVNALLLGDSALYLCASSLGSSGNTIYFGEGSWLTVV.

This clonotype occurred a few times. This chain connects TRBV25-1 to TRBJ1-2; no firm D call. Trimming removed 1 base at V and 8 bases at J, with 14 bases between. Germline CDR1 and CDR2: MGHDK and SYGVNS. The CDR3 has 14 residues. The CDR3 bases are TGTGCCAGCAGTGAATCGTTAGGAGGGTACGGCTACACCTTC. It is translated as CASSESLGGYGYTF.